The next 29 T cell receptor beta chains were all read from a single sample in a study of cytomegalovirus exposure and HLA in healthy donors. The protocol was immunoSEQ multiplex PCR, while the TCRdb copy is restricted to in-frame clones and leaves out a portion. The sample contains about 130,000 clones, roughly 89% of which appear only once. The source material was PBMCs. The receptors originated from a woman younger than 35 in good health and CMV-seropositive.

J is TRBJ1-6 and V is TRBV28; D uncertain. The CDR3 extends over 12 amino acids. CDR1 and CDR2 (germline): MDHEN, SYDVKM. V was shortened by 6 bases and J by 5 bases, with 5 bases between the two germline ends. The CDR3: CASRQNNSPLHF. DNA of the CDR3: TGTGCCAGCAGACAAAATAATTCACCCCTCCACTTT. Together with reference TRBV28 and TRBJ1-6, the CDR3 gives the full variable domain: DVKVTQSSRYLVKRTGEKVFLECVQDMDHENMFWYRQDPGLGLRLIYFSYDVKMKEKGDIPEGYSVSREKKERFSLILESASTNQTSMYLCASRQNNSPLHFGNGTRLTVT.

J is TRBJ2-7 and V is TRBV25-1, with TRBD1 matching over 8 bases. This CDR3 contains 14 residues. Germline lookup yields CDR1 MGHDK and CDR2 SYGVNS. V shed 8 bases and J 0 bases; nucleotides not matched to a gene: 6. The CDR3: CASRGTGYSYEQYF. In nucleotides, the CDR3 is TGTGCCAGCCGAGGGACAGGCTACTCCTACGAGCAGTACTTC.

This clone was seen just once. The gene calls are TRBV6-5 and TRBJ1-2; no reliable D call. Germline assignment: CDR1 MNHEY and CDR2 SVGAGI. There are 15 residues in the CDR3. The V end lost 2 bases, the J end lost 0 bases, and 10 bases lay between the germline ends. The CDR3 reads CASSYGITANYGYTF. The CDR3, as DNA: TGTGCCAGCAGTTACGGAATAACAGCTAACTATGGCTACACCTTC.

The chain joins TRBV6-5 to TRBJ2-7; 9 bases align to TRBD1. The V segment lost 3 bases and the J segment 4 bases; nucleotides outside the gene matches: 7. The CDR3 consists of 15 residues. Germline V gene lookup returns CDR1 MNHEY and CDR2 SVGAGI. CDR3 DNA sequence: TGTGCCAGCAGTTATGGAGGGACAGGGTATTACGAGCAGTACTTC. It is translated as CASSYGGTGYYEQYF.

The chain's CDR3 is CASSQGRAGYSNSPLHF. The CDR3 region has the DNA TGCGCCAGCAGCCAAGGACGGGCAGGGTACTCTAATTCACCCCTCCACTTT. The gene calls are TRBV4-1 and TRBJ1-6; D might be TRBD1 (5 bases). CDR3 length: 17 amino acids. Germline V CDR1 and CDR2: MGHRA, YSYEKL. Trimming removed 1 base from V and 6 bases from J, with 16 bases in between.

The chain recombines TRBV2 with TRBJ2-7; 8 bases agree with TRBD1. This CDR3 region has 14 residues. The germline V gene has CDR1 SNHLY and CDR2 FYNNEI. J gave up 4 bases and V 5 bases, and 7 bases lay outside the gene matches. The CDR3 DNA follows: TGTGCCAGCAGTATGTGGGACAGGCAATACGAGCAGTACTTC. This sequence encodes CASSMWDRQYEQYF. The variable domain in full, completed from reference TRBV2 and TRBJ2-7, reads EPEVTQTPSHQVTQMGQEVILRCVPISNHLYFYWYRQILGQKVEFLVSFYNNEISEKSEIFDDQFSVERPDGSNFTLKIRSTKLEDSAMYFCASSMWDRQYEQYFGPGTRLTVT.

This rearrangement joins TRBV19 to TRBJ1-5; 9 nucleotides align to TRBD1. Germline-derived CDR1 and CDR2 are LNHDA and SQIVND (reference sequence). The trim removed 8 bases at V and 3 bases at J, leaving 8 bases unmatched. CDR3 length: 15 amino acids. DNA of the CDR3: TGTGCCAGTCGCTCGGGACAGGGCTTCAATCAGCCCCAGCATTTT. As protein: CASRSGQGFNQPQHF.

The chain recombines TRBV5-1 with TRBJ1-1; TRBD1 might be the D (5 bases). CDR3 size: 14 residues. The V gene lost 1 base and the J gene lost 2 bases, with 9 bases spanning the gap. Germline CDR1 SGHRS, CDR2 YFSETQ. The CDR3 region has the DNA TGCGCCAGCAGCTTGACCCAGGGTAACACTGAAGCTTTCTTT. Its translation is CASSLTQGNTEAFF.

The rearrangement uses TRBV28 and TRBJ1-3; D gene ambiguous. Germline assignment: CDR1 MDHEN and CDR2 SYDVKM. The V end lost 4 bases, the J end lost 0 bases, and 10 bases lay between the germline ends. The CDR3 consists of 15 residues. DNA for the CDR3: TGTGCCAGCAGTTCCAGGCCCGCCTCTGGAAACACCATATATTTT. Amino acids: CASSSRPASGNTIYF.

The chain is built from TRBV5-1 and TRBJ2-7; D may be TRBD1 (5 bases). V was shortened by 7 bases and J by 5 bases, with 16 bases between the two germline ends. The germline gives CDR1 SGHRS, CDR2 YFSETQ. CDR3 length equals 13 residues. The CDR3 loop reads CASCEAREDEQYF. In DNA form, the CDR3 reads TGCGCCAGCTGTGAAGCCAGGGAAGACGAGCAGTACTTC.

The chain combines TRBV2 with TRBJ1-4; D possibly corresponds to TRBD1 (5 bases). The CDR3 spans 14 residues. Trimming pared 5 bases from V and 4 bases from J, leaving 11 bases between. Germline loops: CDR1 SNHLY, CDR2 FYNNEI. This chain's CDR3 is CASSPTAVNEKLFF. The CDR3 nucleotides read TGTGCCAGCAGTCCGACAGCAGTTAATGAAAAACTGTTTTTT.

This chain connects TRBV7-9 to TRBJ2-3, with D perhaps TRBD2 (5 bases). The CDR3 has 14 amino acids. CDR1 SEHNR and CDR2 FQNEAQ come from the germline V gene (reference sequence). V gave up 4 bases and J gave up 11 bases, with 19 bases separating them. In nucleotides, the CDR3 is TGTGCCAGCAGCTCAACCGATGATAGCGTTCGGCAGTATTTT. It encodes CASSSTDDSVRQYF.

The chain combines TRBV7-7 with TRBJ2-5; D is unresolved. CDR1 is SSHAT and CDR2 is FNYEAQ in the germline V gene (reference sequence). Trimming shortened V by 5 bases and J by 2 bases, and 12 bases separated the two germline ends. CDR3 length: 14 residues. The CDR3 DNA reads as TGTGCCAGCAGCGAAGGAGTACTGCAAGAGACCCAGTACTTC. Residues: CASSEGVLQETQYF.

The gene calls are TRBV12-5 and TRBJ1-5; 8 bases fit TRBD1. CDR1 is LGHNT, CDR2 FRNRAP, per germline. Losses at the gene ends were 6 bases for V and 0 bases for J; bases not matched to a gene: 10. The CDR3 spans 17 residues. The CDR3 coding sequence is TGTGCTAGTGGGTCTTGGACAGGGAGGGGTAGCAATCAGCCCCAGCATTTT. Its translation: CASGSWTGRGSNQPQHF.

The rearrangement links TRBV5-5 to TRBJ2-1; 8 bases match TRBD1. Germline lookup yields CDR1 SGHKS and CDR2 YYEKEE (reference sequence). V was pared by 3 bases and J by 4 bases, with 6 bases of the junction left unmatched. CDR3 size: 15 residues. The CDR3 nucleotides are TGTGCCAGCAGCTCCGGGACAGGTGTATACAATGAGCAGTTCTTC. It specifies CASSSGTGVYNEQFF. Filled out from reference TRBV5-5 and TRBJ2-1, the complete variable domain reads DAGVTQSPTHLIKTRGQQVTLRCSPISGHKSVSWYQQVLGQGPQFIFQYYEKEERGRGNFPDRFSARQFPNYSSELNVNALLLGDSALYLCASSSGTGVYNEQFFGPGTRLTVL.

V gene TRBV7-3 combines with J gene TRBJ2-5; 10 bases line up with TRBD2. V shed 1 base, J shed 3 bases, and the junction held 8 bases outside the gene matches. CDR1 is SGHTA, CDR2 FQGTGA, per germline. There are 17 residues in the CDR3. CDR3 sequence (DNA): TGTGCCAGCAGCTTAATGTCGGTAGCGGGGGGCAAAGAGACCCAGTACTTC. It is translated as CASSLMSVAGGKETQYF.

The CDR3 loop is CASSPERTGGTYEQYF. The DNA of the CDR3 is TGTGCCAGCAGCCCAGAAAGGACAGGGGGGACCTACGAGCAGTACTTC. This chain connects TRBV5-7 to TRBJ2-7; 10 bases align to TRBD1. Being an ORF, TRBV5-7 has a function that is uncertain. V gave up 4 bases and J gave up 2 bases; unmatched junction bases: 9. The CDR3 runs to 16 residues.

The chain couples TRBV19 to TRBJ2-2; weak D call: TRBD2 (7 bases). The CDR3 consists of 15 residues. Germline lookup yields CDR1 LNHDA and CDR2 SQIVND (reference sequence). Deletions cut 4 bases from V and 4 bases from J, with 13 bases between. The DNA for the CDR3 is TGTGCCAGTAGTAACGGGGGGCGCAGCACCGGGGAGCTGTTTTTT. Translating gives CASSNGGRSTGELFF.

V usage is TRBV19 and J usage is TRBJ2-7, with 9 bases aligning to TRBD1. Losses at the gene ends were 4 bases for V and 3 bases for J; bases not matched to a gene: 7. CDR1 is LNHDA and CDR2 is SQIVND in the germline V gene (reference sequence). This CDR3 contains 15 residues. CDR3 in amino acids: CASSTGTGFVYEQYF. The DNA of the CDR3 is TGTGCCAGTAGTACCGGGACAGGGTTTGTCTACGAGCAGTACTTC.

The gene calls are TRBV2 and TRBJ2-5, with 10 bases matching TRBD2. V shed 6 bases, J shed 2 bases, and the junction held 3 bases outside the gene matches. The germline gives CDR1 SNHLY, CDR2 FYNNEI. This CDR3 is built from 14 residues. The chain's CDR3 is CASRPSGGQETQYF. The CDR3 coding sequence is TGTGCCAGCAGACCTAGCGGGGGTCAAGAGACCCAGTACTTC. The full variable domain, completed using reference TRBV2 and TRBJ2-5, is EPEVTQTPSHQVTQMGQEVILRCVPISNHLYFYWYRQILGQKVEFLVSFYNNEISEKSEIFDDQFSVERPDGSNFTLKIRSTKLEDSAMYFCASRPSGGQETQYFGPGTRLLVL.

The CDR3 sequence is CSFLDRETQYF. CDR3 bases: TGCAGTTTCCTCGACAGGGAGACCCAGTACTTC. The chain recombines TRBV20-1 with TRBJ2-5; TRBD1 is a possible D gene (6 bases). CDR3 length: 11 amino acids. The germline V gene has CDR1 DFQATT and CDR2 SNEGSKA (reference sequence). Trimming took off 8 bases at V and 5 bases at J, with 12 bases between the two ends.

The chain combines TRBV5-1 with TRBJ2-7; 7 bases match TRBD2. This CDR3 comprises 14 residues. Germline V gives CDR1 SGHRS, CDR2 YFSETQ. Trimming at V came to 5 bases and at J to 7 bases, leaving 12 bases not matched to a gene. CDR3 sequence (DNA): TGCGCCAGCAGTTCCCTGGTCCAGGGAGGGGAGCAGTACTTC. Residues: CASSSLVQGGEQYF.

This clone was picked up a small number of times. The V gene is TRBV7-6, the J gene TRBJ1-3, with a tentative D call TRBD1 (6 bases). V lost 1 base to trimming and J lost 1 base, with 14 bases between them. The CDR3 runs 17 residues. Per germline, CDR1 SGHVS and CDR2 FNYEAQ. This chain's CDR3 is CASSLDRVKWSGNTIYF. DNA of the CDR3: TGTGCCAGCAGCTTAGACAGGGTTAAGTGGTCTGGAAACACCATATATTTT.

The genes are TRBV28 and TRBJ1-2; 9 bases map to TRBD1. V was clipped by 5 bases and J by 4 bases; unmatched bases: 14. The CDR3 is made up of 17 amino acids. Germline loops: CDR1 MDHEN, CDR2 SYDVKM. CDR3 residues: CASSLNPGTGPSYGYTF. The DNA for the CDR3 is TGTGCCAGCAGTCTCAACCCCGGGACAGGGCCCAGCTATGGCTACACCTTC.

This rearrangement joins TRBV30 to TRBJ1-2; D is uncertain. The germline V and J ends were trimmed by 2 bases and 6 bases, with 19 bases remaining between them. The CDR3 is 15 amino acids. Per the germline V gene, CDR1 is GTSNPN and CDR2 is SVGIG (reference sequence). The CDR3 DNA follows: TGTGCCTGGAGTCTTAGGGAGAACTTTATTGATGGCTACACCTTC. It encodes CAWSLRENFIDGYTF.

This rearrangement joins TRBV7-9 to TRBJ1-3; 7 nucleotides align to TRBD1. The CDR3 length is 13 residues. Losses at the gene ends were 5 bases for V and 4 bases for J; bases not matched to a gene: 2. The germline gives CDR1 SEHNR, CDR2 FQNEAQ (reference sequence). The CDR3: CASSQGQGNTIYF. In DNA, the CDR3 is TGTGCCAGCAGCCAGGGACAGGGAAACACCATATATTTT.

The chain couples TRBV7-2 to TRBJ1-5, with D maybe TRBD1 (5 bases). The CDR3 has 14 residues. Trimming removed 1 base at V and 2 bases at J, with 6 bases between. In germline, CDR1 is SGHTA, CDR2 FQGNSA. The CDR3 reads CASSLVGGNQPQHF. The CDR3, as DNA: TGTGCCAGCAGCTTAGTAGGGGGCAATCAGCCCCAGCATTTT.

The chain carries TRBV7-2 and TRBJ1-3, with 9 nucleotides matching TRBD1. CDR3 length: 16 amino acids. The germline CDR1 and CDR2 sequences are SGHTA and FQGNSA. Trimming removed 5 bases from V and 3 bases from J; junction bases left unmatched: 8. The CDR3 region is CASSPRQGEGGNTIYF. The CDR3, as DNA: TGTGCCAGCAGCCCCAGACAGGGGGAGGGTGGAAACACCATATATTTT.

J is TRBJ2-7 and V is TRBV27; D remains ambiguous. The CDR3 runs 12 residues. Per the germline V gene, CDR1 is MNHEY and CDR2 is SMNVEV (reference sequence). Trimming pared 7 bases from V and 8 bases from J, leaving 15 bases between. The CDR3 reads CASTDLGWKQYF. The CDR3 DNA follows: TGTGCCAGCACCGACCTAGGATGGAAGCAGTACTTC.